The rows below give T cell receptor beta chains drawn from one sample of a study of cytomegalovirus exposure and HLA in healthy donors. Repertoires were generated with immunoSEQ multiplex PCR, while TCRdb's copy carries only in-frame clones and drops some. The table includes 110,000 to 150,000 clones, approximately 72% detected once. The sequenced sample consisted of PBMCs. The source of these receptors is a man aged 40-49 years in good health and CMV-seronegative. Each CDR3 is given with its conserved first and last residue. Each record gives: J gene, D gene, V gene, clone size, CDR3 DNA, CDR3 protein. D genes are given only for firm matches. Some rows have no size entry. The others give once, few or many, or a class for an expanded clone.

TRBJ1-5	-	TRBV7-9	-	TGTGCCAGCAGCCCTACAGGGTTGGGACCCCAGCATTTT	CASSPTGLGPQHF
TRBJ2-3	-	TRBV5-1	-	TGCGCCAGCAATGATAGGGGGTTCACAGATACGCAGTATTTT	CASNDRGFTDTQYF
TRBJ2-3	-	TRBV15	-	TGTGCCACCAGCAGAGGCAGAAGAGGGAAGAGCACAGATACGCAGTATTTT	CATSRGRRGKSTDTQYF
TRBJ2-1	-	TRBV6-5	-	TGTGCCAGCAGTCGAGGTGAACGCTACAATGAGCAGTTCTTC	CASSRGERYNEQFF
TRBJ1-2	-	TRBV4-2	-	TGTGCCAGCAGCCAAGCCCTGGCAGATAACTATGGCTACACCTTC	CASSQALADNYGYTF
TRBJ2-1	-	TRBV9	-	TGTGCCAGCAGCGTACAAGGGGGGGCCTACAATGAGCAGTTCTTC	CASSVQGGAYNEQFF
TRBJ2-3	-	TRBV15	few	TGTGCCACCAGCACTCCCTGGGGGGGGGCAGCAGATACGCAGTATTTT	CATSTPWGGAADTQYF
TRBJ2-6	-	TRBV25-1	-	TGTGCCAGCAGTGAGCCAGGTCCCACGATCTCTGGGGCCAACGTCCTGACTTTC	CASSEPGPTISGANVLTF
TRBJ1-5	TRBD1	TRBV15	-	TGTGCCACCAGCAGAGATTGGGGGGCAGGGGGTCAGCCCCAGCATTTT	CATSRDWGAGGQPQHF
TRBJ1-1	-	TRBV18	once	TGTGCCAGCTCACCAACTACTGGACAGCCCAACACTGAAGCTTTCTTT	CASSPTTGQPNTEAFF
TRBJ2-2	-	TRBV4-3	-	TGCGCCAGCAGCCAACGACAGACCGGGGAGCTGTTTTTT	CASSQRQTGELFF
TRBJ2-7	TRBD1	TRBV6-1	-	TGTGCCAGCAGTGGAGGACAGGGTGCCATCAACGAGCAGTACTTC	CASSGGQGAINEQYF
TRBJ1-4	-	TRBV6-1	-	TGTGCCATTAACAGGGCCCCTAATGAAAAACTGTTTTTT	CAINRAPNEKLFF
TRBJ2-7	-	TRBV4-3	-	TGCGCCAGCAGCCAAGATTTGAAGGGAGGCTACGAGCAGTACTTC	CASSQDLKGGYEQYF
TRBJ2-1	-	TRBV5-1	-	TGCGCCAGCAGCATTAAGATTGGAGGGGTCAATGAGCAGTTCTTC	CASSIKIGGVNEQFF
TRBJ2-1	TRBD2	TRBV19	-	TGTGCCAGTAGTCCGGGGGGTTATGAGCAGTTCTTC	CASSPGGYEQFF
TRBJ2-4	TRBD1	TRBV19	-	TGTGCCAGTAGAGAACAGGGGATAGCCAAAAACATTCAGTACTTC	CASREQGIAKNIQYF
TRBJ2-1	-	TRBV5-6	-	TGTGCCAGCAGCTTGGGAGGCCCGAGCTCCTACAATGAGCAGTTCTTC	CASSLGGPSSYNEQFF
TRBJ2-3	TRBD1	TRBV5-4	-	TGTGCCAGCAGCGGCTTGAGGGGGCTCACAGATACGCAGTATTTT	CASSGLRGLTDTQYF
TRBJ2-5	TRBD2	TRBV7-6	-	TGTGCCAGCAGCCGAGGGAGCGGGGGGGCCTCTGAGACCCAGTACTTC	CASSRGSGGASETQYF
TRBJ2-2	-	TRBV5-1	-	TGCGCCAGCAGCTTGGCGTTAAGGGGTCGACAATCCGGGGAGCTGTTTTTT	CASSLALRGRQSGELFF
TRBJ2-7	TRBD2	TRBV14	-	TGTGCCAGCAGCCAAGATGGGGGAGCGGGAGTGTACGAGCAGTACTTC	CASSQDGGAGVYEQYF
TRBJ2-2	TRBD2	TRBV10-3	few	TGTGCCATCAGTGACGGGGGGGTGCGGAACACCGGGGAGCTGTTTTTT	CAISDGGVRNTGELFF
TRBJ1-2	TRBD1	TRBV5-1	-	TGCGCCAGCGGTCCTGGACAGGGACTTTCTAACTATGGCTACACCTTC	CASGPGQGLSNYGYTF
TRBJ1-1	-	TRBV18	-	TGTGCCAGCTCAACCACAGGGAACACTGAAGCTTTCTTT	CASSTTGNTEAFF
TRBJ1-2	-	TRBV30	-	TGTGCCTGGAGTGTTTTCCAGAACTATGGCTACACCTTC	CAWSVFQNYGYTF
TRBJ2-7	-	TRBV5-4	-	TGTGCCAGCAGCAATCGGGACATCCCCTACGAGCAGTACTTC	CASSNRDIPYEQYF
TRBJ2-1	TRBD2	TRBV6-1	-	TGTGCCAGCCGGACTAGCGGGGAGTGGAGTGAGCAGTTCTTC	CASRTSGEWSEQFF
TRBJ1-1	-	TRBV5-1	-	TGCGCCAGCAGCTTGGGTCAGGGGAGAACTGAAGCTTTCTTT	CASSLGQGRTEAFF
TRBJ1-1	TRBD1	TRBV7-9	-	TGTGCCAGCAGCCCGCGACAGGGGTTGAACACTGAAGCTTTCTTT	CASSPRQGLNTEAFF
TRBJ2-3	-	TRBV19	-	TGTGCCAGTAGTATAGATAGTATCCCTGAGCAGTATTTT	CASSIDSIPEQYF
TRBJ2-7	TRBD1	TRBV30	-	TGTGCCTGGAGTATGGGGACAGGGCGGTACGAGCAGTACTTC	CAWSMGTGRYEQYF
TRBJ1-6	TRBD1	TRBV5-1	-	TGCGCCAGCAGTCGTGGGGGACAGCCTAATTCACCCCTCCACTTT	CASSRGGQPNSPLHF
TRBJ1-2	-	TRBV5-1	-	TGCGCCAGCAGCTTGGGGCAGGGTGGTGGCTACACCTTC	CASSLGQGGGYTF
TRBJ2-7	-	TRBV9	-	TGTGCCAGCAGCCCCAGGGCGACCTACGAGCAGTACTTC	CASSPRATYEQYF
TRBJ2-1	-	TRBV5-1	once	TGCGCCAGCTCACCTCTATCAACGAAACGCTACAATGAGCAGTTCTTC	CASSPLSTKRYNEQFF
TRBJ2-7	TRBD2	TRBV5-4	-	TGTGCCAGCAGCTCCGCCACTAGCGGGAGGACCTACGAGCAGTACTTC	CASSSATSGRTYEQYF
TRBJ2-5	TRBD1	TRBV5-1	-	TGCGCCAGCAGCTTGGGGACAGGGTATCGGAGAGAGACCCAGTACTTC	CASSLGTGYRRETQYF
TRBJ2-1	TRBD2	TRBV7-8	-	TGTGCCAGCAGCTTAGGGGGACTATTCCCCAATGAGCAGTTCTTC	CASSLGGLFPNEQFF
TRBJ2-7	-	TRBV6-5	-	TGTGCCAGCAGCAGGCCCGGGGCGGGGGAGCAGTACTTC	CASSRPGAGEQYF
TRBJ1-1	-	TRBV28	-	TGTGCCAGCAGTCCCTATAGGGATGGGAGCACTGAAGCTTTCTTT	CASSPYRDGSTEAFF
TRBJ2-7	TRBD1	TRBV11-2	-	TGTGCCAGCAGCCCTGGGACAGTGTACGTCGAGCAGTACTTC	CASSPGTVYVEQYF
TRBJ2-7	TRBD1	TRBV4-1	-	TGCGCCAGCAGCCAATCGGGACAGGCTACCTACGAGCAGTACTTC	CASSQSGQATYEQYF
TRBJ2-7	TRBD2	TRBV12-5	few	TGTGCTAGTGGTTTGGCGACTAGCGGGGCCCCCTCCTACGAGCAGTACTTC	CASGLATSGAPSYEQYF
TRBJ1-3	-	TRBV6-5	-	TGTGCCAGCAGTTACTCCCGGGAAGGAGGAAACACCATATATTTT	CASSYSREGGNTIYF
TRBJ2-7	-	TRBV7-6	-	TGTGCCAGCAGCTTAGGGCCCCGATTATCCGAGCAGTACTTC	CASSLGPRLSEQYF
TRBJ2-7	TRBD2	TRBV27	once	TGTGCCAGCTCCCCGACGTGGCTAGCGGGAGACGAGCAGTACTTC	CASSPTWLAGDEQYF
TRBJ2-2	-	TRBV5-1	few	TGCGCCAGCAGCCCCGGCGGCACCGGGGAGCTGTTTTTT	CASSPGGTGELFF